This record covers a single T cell receptor (beta chain). This record belongs to a study of blood T cell repertoires in COVID-19. About the study: Acute and convalescent COVID-19 specimens originated in the United States, Italy and Spain. PBMCs, B-cell-depleted T cells, or T cells were the source of the cDNA or gDNA that made up the material.

The germline CDR1 and CDR2 sequences are SNHLY and FYNNEI. The CDR3 runs to 13 residues. Trimming at V came to 9 bases and at J to 3 bases, leaving 7 bases not matched to a gene. Authors' analysis steps: Amplification from reference gene primers served as the basis for estimated nucleated cell counts. Libraries were prepared by immunoSEQ multiplex PCR; TCRdb keeps only in-frame clonotypes and omits some of them. From that table come the V and J calls and clone size; the DNA was used to work out D and trimming. The table has around 190,000 clones, about 85% seen once. This chain links TRBV2 with TRBJ1-1, with TRBD1 identical over 7 bases. This TCR derives from a woman at least 80 years old with acute or convalescent COVID-19. Sequenced: peripheral blood. CDR3 region: CASRAGGYTEAFF. As DNA, the CDR3 is TGTGCCAGTCGGGCAGGGGGTTACACTGAAGCTTTCTTT.